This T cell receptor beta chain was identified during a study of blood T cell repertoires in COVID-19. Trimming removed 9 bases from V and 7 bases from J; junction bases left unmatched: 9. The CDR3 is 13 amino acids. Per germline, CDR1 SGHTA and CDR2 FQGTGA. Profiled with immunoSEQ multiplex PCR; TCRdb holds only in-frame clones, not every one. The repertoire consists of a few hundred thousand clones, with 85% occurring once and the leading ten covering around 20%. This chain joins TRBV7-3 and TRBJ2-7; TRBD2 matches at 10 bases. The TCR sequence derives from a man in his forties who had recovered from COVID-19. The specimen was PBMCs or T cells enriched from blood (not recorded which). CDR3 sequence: CASADSSGGEQYF. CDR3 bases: TGTGCCAGTGCCGATTCTAGCGGGGGTGAGCAGTACTTC.